What follows are 5 T cell receptor beta chains derived from one specimen sequenced in a study of blood T cell repertoires in COVID-19. The protocol was immunoSEQ multiplex PCR, while the TCRdb copy is restricted to in-frame clones and leaves out a portion. The data show about 220,000 clones, 80% to 90% seen once. Source material: PBMCs or T cells enriched from blood (not recorded which). The origin of the receptors is a woman aged 18-30 years in a cohort exposed to, infected with or recovered from COVID-19 (not recorded which).

This clone was picked up one time. V and J are TRBV7-9 and TRBJ1-3; no reliable D call. The CDR3 is 19 residues long. Germline V lookup: CDR1 SEHNR, CDR2 FQNEAQ (reference sequence). V dropped 5 bases and J dropped 4 bases, with 27 bases sitting between them. As DNA, the CDR3 is TGTGCCAGCAGCAACAAAAGCAGGCGACCATCACGCTCGGGAAACACCATATATTTT. Amino acid sequence: CASSNKSRRPSRSGNTIYF.

CDR3 DNA sequence: TGTGCCAGCAGCGGGGACAGTAATCAGCCCCAGCATTTT. Protein sequence: CASSGDSNQPQHF. The chain couples TRBV28 to TRBJ1-5; 7 nucleotides align to TRBD1. There are 13 residues in the CDR3. V lost 6 bases to trimming and J lost 4 bases; unmatched junction nucleotides: 3. The germline gives CDR1 MDHEN, CDR2 SYDVKM.

The chain carries TRBV9 and TRBJ2-7, with 10 bases aligning to TRBD1. Germline loops: CDR1 SGDLS, CDR2 YYNGEE. Trimming took 2 bases from V and 2 from J; bases not matched to a gene: 4. This CDR3 has 15 residues. The CDR3 spells CASSVGTGDAYEQYF. In DNA form, the CDR3 reads TGTGCCAGCAGCGTCGGGACAGGGGATGCCTACGAGCAGTACTTC.

The rearrangement joins TRBV25-1 to TRBJ2-4, with D hard to call. Per the germline V gene, CDR1 is MGHDK and CDR2 is SYGVNS. This CDR3 has 15 residues. The V gene lost 0 bases and the J gene lost 6 bases, with 12 bases spanning the gap. This CDR3 is CASSEYVKTANIQYF. CDR3 DNA sequence: TGTGCCAGCAGTGAATATGTGAAAACAGCAAACATTCAGTACTTC.

The chain recombines TRBV4-1 with TRBJ2-7; perhaps TRBD2 as D (5 bases). Trimming pared 1 base from V and 4 bases from J, leaving 14 bases between. Germline V lookup: CDR1 MGHRA, CDR2 YSYEKL. CDR3 length equals 15 residues. For the CDR3, the DNA is TGCGCCAGCAGCCAAGTCGTAAACGGGGAATACGAGCAGTACTTC. Residues: CASSQVVNGEYEQYF.